A single sample gave rise to the 32 T cell receptor beta chains below, sequenced in a study of T cell responses to AZD1222 COVID-19 vaccine. Some clones are missing from TCRdb's copy, which holds only in-frame ones; the method was immunoSEQ multiplex PCR. The sample carries tens of thousands of clones, under 95% recorded once. The material was peripheral blood, obtained on day 0 of AZD1222 vaccination. All receptors come from an adult in good health.

This chain connects TRBV7-9 to TRBJ2-5; no clear D. The CDR3 runs 13 residues. With 3 bases removed from V and 5 bases from J, the gap between germline ends came to 10 bases. CDR1 and CDR2 (germline): SEHNR, FQNEAQ (reference sequence). The CDR3 is CASSFTEGETQYF. The CDR3 region has the DNA TGTGCCAGCAGCTTCACGGAAGGCGAGACCCAGTACTTC. Combining the CDR3 with reference TRBV7-9 and TRBJ2-5 gives the whole variable domain DTGVSQNPRHKITKRGQNVTFRCDPISEHNRLYWYRQTLGQGPEFLTYFQNEAQLEKSRLLSDRFSAERPKGSFSTLEIQRTEQGDSAMYLCASSFTEGETQYFGPGTRLLVL.

The V gene is TRBV18, the J gene TRBJ1-5; weak D call: TRBD1 (5 bases). The germline gives CDR1 KGHSH, CDR2 LQKENI. This CDR3 is built from 14 residues. V gave up 6 bases and J gave up 0 bases, with 9 bases separating them. The CDR3 nucleotides are TGTGCCAGCTCCCCGACAGATAGCAATCAGCCCCAGCATTTT. Protein product: CASSPTDSNQPQHF. The full variable domain, completed using reference TRBV18 and TRBJ1-5, is NAGVMQNPRHLVRRRGQEARLRCSPMKGHSHVYWYRQLPEEGLKFMVYLQKENIIDESGMPKERFSAEFPKEGPSILRIQQVVRGDSAAYFCASSPTDSNQPQHFGDGTRLSIL.

The chain carries TRBV6-2 or TRBV6-3 and TRBJ1-5; unclear D gene. V was pared by 5 bases and J by 0 bases, with 5 bases between. This CDR3 has 13 amino acids. Germline lookup yields CDR1 MNHEY and CDR2 SVGEGT. The DNA of the CDR3 is TGTGCCAGCAGTAGAGATAGCAATCAGCCCCAGCATTTT. Translated: CASSRDSNQPQHF.

The chain links TRBV23-1 to TRBJ2-7; TRBD1 agrees at 7 bases. TRBV23-1 is noted as an ORF with a role that remains uncertain. V was pared by 2 bases and J by 0 bases, with 10 bases of the junction left unmatched. The CDR3 sequence is 17 residues long. The CDR3 loop reads CASSQTCRDSNSYEQYF. The CDR3 DNA is TGCGCCAGCAGTCAAACGTGTAGGGACAGCAACTCCTACGAGCAGTACTTC.

The chain couples TRBV3-1 (or the pseudogene TRBV3-2) to TRBJ1-5, with D possibly matching TRBD1 (6 bases). Germline values: CDR1 LGHDT, CDR2 YNNKEL (reference sequence). The CDR3 is 13 residues long. V was cut by 0 bases and J by 10 bases, with 10 bases left in between. The CDR3 loop is CASSQDRTDPQHF. The CDR3 DNA reads as TGTGCCAGCAGCCAAGATAGGACAGACCCCCAGCATTTT.

This chain connects TRBV25-1 to TRBJ1-6, with D uncertain. CDR3 length: 13 amino acids. Germline CDR1 reads MGHDK; CDR2 reads SYGVNS. V lost 3 bases and J 15 bases, leaving 15 bases between the germline ends. This chain's CDR3 is CASSDLGWSNLHF. As DNA, the CDR3 is TGTGCCAGCAGTGATCTCGGGTGGAGTAACCTCCACTTT.

The rearrangement links TRBV7-2 to TRBJ2-5, with 8 bases fitting TRBD2. CDR1 SGHTA and CDR2 FQGNSA come from the germline V gene. The ends lost 5 bases at V and 5 bases at J; junction bases unmatched: 7. The CDR3 has 14 residues. CDR3 in amino acids: CASSTRTSWETQYF. The CDR3 DNA reads TGTGCCAGCAGCACCCGGACTAGCTGGGAGACCCAGTACTTC.

This clone was counted once. The chain combines TRBV12-3 or TRBV12-4 with TRBJ2-7, with D maybe TRBD2 (5 bases). The CDR3 is 13 residues long. V lost 4 bases, J lost 0 bases, and 7 bases lay in between. The CDR3 region is CASSYRDSYEQYF. In nucleotides, the CDR3 is TGTGCCAGCAGTTACCGGGACTCCTACGAGCAGTACTTC.

This clone was counted a single time. The chain's CDR3 is CSVTGTGPSSSNQPQHF. CDR3 sequence (DNA): TGCAGCGTCACCGGGACAGGCCCGTCCTCTAGCAATCAGCCCCAGCATTTT. V is TRBV29-1 and J is TRBJ1-5, with TRBD1 matching over 8 bases. Germline trimming cut 6 bases from V and 0 bases from J; bases unmatched to any gene: 13. Germline CDR1 SQVTM, CDR2 ANQGSEA. This CDR3 comprises 17 residues. Variable domain in full (rest from reference TRBV29-1 and TRBJ1-5): SAVISQKPSRDICQRGTSLTIQCQVDSQVTMMFWYRQQPGQSLTLIATANQGSEATYESGFVIDKFPISRPNLTFSTLTVSNMSPEDSSIYLCSVTGTGPSSSNQPQHFGDGTRLSIL.

This clone came up once. The rearrangement uses TRBV5-6 and TRBJ1-1, with D possibly being TRBD1 (5 bases). This CDR3 is 13 amino acids long. CDR1 and CDR2 (germline): SGHDT, YYEEEE. V dropped 6 bases and J dropped 2 bases, with 11 bases sitting between them. CDR3 in DNA: TGTGCCAGCACATTCCAGGGAAACACTGAAGCTTTCTTT. It specifies CASTFQGNTEAFF. Full variable domain (outside the CDR3, taken from reference TRBV5-6 and TRBJ1-1): DAGVTQSPTHLIKTRGQQVTLRCSPKSGHDTVSWYQQALGQGPQFIFQYYEEEERQRGNFPDRFSGHQFPNYSSELNVNALLLGDSALYLCASTFQGNTEAFFGQGTRLTVV.

This clone is a singleton in its sample. Here the CDR3 DNA reads TGTGCCAGCAGTTTGTCTGGGGCCAACGTCCTGACTTTC. It translates to CASSLSGANVLTF. V is TRBV27 and J is TRBJ2-6; no clear D. Germline CDR1 is MNHEY and CDR2 is SMNVEV (reference sequence). Trimming cost V 3 bases and J 1 base, with 1 base left between them. The CDR3 extends over 13 amino acids.

J is TRBJ1-6 and V is TRBV6-5, with a tentative D call TRBD1 (5 bases). V was pared by 4 bases and J by 11 bases, with 18 bases between. The CDR3 spans 15 residues. Germline CDR1 MNHEY, CDR2 SVGAGI. CDR3 residues: CASSWNRDVRTPLHF. CDR3 in DNA: TGTGCCAGCAGTTGGAACCGGGACGTTAGGACACCCCTCCACTTT.

The gene calls are TRBV6-7 and TRBJ1-6, with 10 bases that match TRBD1. TRBV6-7 is classed as an ORF, of uncertain function. This CDR3 is 15 amino acids long. The V and J ends lost 3 bases and 6 bases, in that order; junction bases with no gene match: 2. The CDR3 DNA reads as TGTGCCAGCAGTTATAGGGACAGGGGTAATTCACCCCTCCACTTT. It is translated as CASSYRDRGNSPLHF.

The genes are TRBV7-9 and TRBJ2-1; TRBD2 aligns across 13 bases. There are 14 residues in the CDR3. The V gene end was trimmed by 7 bases and the J gene end by 9 bases; junction bases not matched to a gene: 6. Germline loops: CDR1 SEHNR, CDR2 FQNEAQ (reference sequence). The CDR3 sequence is CASKPGLAGREQFF. The CDR3 DNA reads TGTGCCAGCAAGCCGGGACTAGCGGGACGTGAGCAGTTCTTC.

CDR3 nucleotide sequence: TGTGCCAGCAGCCAGGGACTAGCGGGAGCGCGTGAGCAGTACTTC. As protein: CASSQGLAGAREQYF. The chain recombines TRBV3-1 (or the pseudogene TRBV3-2) with TRBJ2-7; 14 bases line up with TRBD2. The V gene's germline CDR1 is LGHDT and CDR2 YNNKEL (reference sequence). Trimming cost V 3 bases and J 7 bases; bases outside gene matches: 5. The CDR3 is 15 residues long.

This clone was detected only once. The chain is built from TRBV12-3 or TRBV12-4 and TRBJ1-2, with 8 bases lining up with TRBD1. The CDR3 loop spans 12 amino acids. The V gene end was trimmed by 6 bases and the J gene end by 6 bases; junction bases not matched to a gene: 3. The CDR3 DNA sequence: TGTGCCAGCAGCATGACAGGGGATGGCTACACCTTC. Protein product: CASSMTGDGYTF.

This clone was seen just once. The chain couples TRBV5-1 to TRBJ2-5, with D possibly TRBD2 on 5 matching bases. Trimming removed 5 bases from V and 5 bases from J, with 16 bases in between. Germline assignment: CDR1 SGHRS and CDR2 YFSETQ. The CDR3 is made up of 14 amino acids. The CDR3: CASSSGESSETQYF. The CDR3 DNA reads TGCGCCAGCAGTTCCGGGGAATCGAGCGAGACCCAGTACTTC.

The chain employs TRBV6-5 and TRBJ1-4; D is undetermined. This CDR3 comprises 13 residues. The V end was cut by 6 bases, the J end by 0 bases, with 5 bases between. The V gene's germline CDR1 is MNHEY and CDR2 SVGAGI. CDR3 DNA: TGTGCCAGCAGCGCAACAACTAATGAAAAACTGTTTTTT. It specifies CASSATTNEKLFF.

This chain links TRBV5-6 with TRBJ1-2; 8 nucleotides line up with TRBD1. The CDR3 loop spans 14 amino acids. From germline, CDR1 is SGHDT and CDR2 YYEEEE. Germline trimming cut 4 bases from V and 6 bases from J; bases unmatched to any gene: 8. CDR3 DNA sequence: TGTGCCAGCAGCCCAGACAGGGGACGGGATGGCTACACCTTC. The encoded protein is CASSPDRGRDGYTF.

This chain connects TRBV10-3 to TRBJ1-1, with D possibly matching TRBD1 (6 bases). Germline values: CDR1 ENHRY, CDR2 SYGVKD. V was cut by 10 bases and J by 4 bases, with 16 bases left in between. The length of the CDR3 is 13 residues. The chain's CDR3 is CATTREGGTEAFF. CDR3 coding DNA: TGTGCCACGACGCGGGAGGGGGGCACTGAAGCTTTCTTT.

Here the CDR3 DNA reads TGTGCCAGCAGCCCTGGGACGGGAGGCATGAACACTGAAGCTTTCTTT. Its protein is CASSPGTGGMNTEAFF. The chain combines TRBV7-6 with TRBJ1-1, with D perhaps matching TRBD1 (5 bases). Germline lookup yields CDR1 SGHVS and CDR2 FNYEAQ. The V gene lost 5 bases and the J gene lost 0 bases, with 16 bases spanning the gap. The CDR3 length is 16 residues.

This clone showed up just a few times. The rearrangement joins TRBV3-1 (or the pseudogene TRBV3-2) to TRBJ1-6; 11 bases map to TRBD1. There are 15 residues in the CDR3. Germline V CDR1 and CDR2: LGHDT, YNNKEL (reference sequence). Trimming cost V 1 base and J 14 bases; bases outside gene matches: 7. This chain's CDR3 is CASSQVGQGAWALHF. The CDR3 DNA is TGTGCCAGCAGCCAAGTCGGACAGGGGGCCTGGGCCCTCCACTTT.

This sequence joins TRBV24-1 and TRBJ2-5; D gene ambiguous. The CDR3 covers 15 residues. Germline V lookup: CDR1 KGHDR, CDR2 SFDVKD. Trimming cost V 5 bases and J 5 bases, with 17 bases left between them. As DNA, the CDR3 is TGTGCCACCAGTGCTGCCACTTCGCCCTCGGAGACCCAGTACTTC. This codes for CATSAATSPSETQYF.

V and J are TRBV7-2 and TRBJ2-1; 11 positions match TRBD1. The trim removed 3 bases at V and 6 bases at J, leaving 1 base unmatched. The CDR3 totals 14 residues. The germline V gene has CDR1 SGHTA and CDR2 FQGNSA. CDR3 residues: CASSFGTGGNEQFF. CDR3 DNA sequence: TGTGCCAGCAGCTTCGGGACAGGGGGCAATGAGCAGTTCTTC.

The chain carries TRBV10-3 and TRBJ2-5, with D perhaps TRBD1 (6 bases). Germline V CDR1 and CDR2: ENHRY, SYGVKD. V lost 2 bases to trimming and J lost 4 bases, with 11 bases between them. The CDR3 contains 14 residues. CDR3 sequence reads: CAISETGRTETQYF. As DNA, the CDR3 is TGTGCCATCAGTGAGACAGGGCGGACAGAGACCCAGTACTTC.

A single count supports this clone. The chain has TRBV7-8 and TRBJ1-2, with 7 bases lining up with TRBD1. The germline CDR1 and CDR2 sequences are SGHVS and FQNEAQ. V trimming: 4 bases; J trimming: 8 bases; junction bases outside the gene matches: 7. There are 13 residues in the CDR3. The CDR3 bases are TGTGCCAGCAGCTGGGGACAGACAACAGGCTACACCTTC. It is translated as CASSWGQTTGYTF.

This sequence joins TRBV5-4 and TRBJ2-1; D call uncertain. V was clipped by 0 bases and J by 4 bases, with 5 bases between them. The V gene's germline CDR1 is SGHNT and CDR2 YYREEE (reference sequence). The CDR3 has 13 amino acids. CDR3 DNA: TGTGCCAGCAGCTTGGACAGTTACAATGAGCAGTTCTTC. Encoded protein: CASSLDSYNEQFF.

The chain joins TRBV3-1 (or the pseudogene TRBV3-2) to TRBJ2-1; 13 positions agree with TRBD2. Per germline, CDR1 LGHDT and CDR2 YNNKEL (reference sequence). Unmatched junction bases numbered 5, after V lost 4 bases and J lost 5 bases. There are 16 residues in the CDR3. This CDR3 reads CASSPQTSGGHNEQFF. CDR3 in DNA: TGTGCCAGCAGCCCGCAGACTAGCGGGGGGCACAATGAGCAGTTCTTC.

This clone was observed a few times. The V gene is TRBV28, the J gene TRBJ2-3; D unclear. CDR1 MDHEN and CDR2 SYDVKM come from the germline V gene. This CDR3 is 11 amino acids long. Trimming stripped 5 bases from V and 2 bases from J, with 2 bases between. This CDR3 reads CASSLTDTQYF. In nucleotides, the CDR3 is TGTGCCAGCAGTCTCACAGATACGCAGTATTTT.

In its sample, this clone was seen once. The chain couples TRBV11-2 to TRBJ2-7; no definite D call. CDR3 length: 12 residues. Trimming removed 3 bases from V and 2 bases from J, with 5 bases in between. Germline V CDR1 and CDR2: SGHAT, FQNNGV. The CDR3: CASSLNTYEQYF. The DNA of the CDR3 is TGTGCCAGCAGCTTGAATACCTACGAGCAGTACTTC.

The V and J genes are TRBV6-5 and TRBJ2-3; D is undetermined. In germline, CDR1 is MNHEY, CDR2 SVGAGI. This CDR3 contains 14 residues. V dropped 5 bases and J dropped 4 bases, with 13 bases sitting between them. The CDR3 DNA reads TGTGCCAGCAGTAGAGCGCCTTCCGCAGATACGCAGTATTTT. Its translation is CASSRAPSADTQYF.

V and J are TRBV5-7 and TRBJ2-4; TRBD1 might be the D (6 bases). TRBV5-7 is marked as an open reading frame, function uncertain. This CDR3 spans 16 amino acids. Between the trimmed V and J ends, which lost 4 bases and 3 bases, there was a span of 17 bases. CDR3 residues: CASSPRWEGGKNIQYF. CDR3 coding DNA: TGTGCCAGCAGCCCGCGCTGGGAAGGGGGCAAAAACATTCAGTACTTC.